This TCR beta chain was identified during a study of T cell repertoires in cytomegalovirus infection. Each CDR3 protein gets one entry after TCRdb re-called the reads with MiXCR. The table has some 180,000 distinct CDR3 sequences, about 18% seen once. Germline values: CDR1 MGHRA, CDR2 YSYEKL. V was clipped by 5 bases and J by 6 bases, with 13 bases between them. The CDR3 contains 13 residues. V gene TRBV4-1 combines with J gene TRBJ1-2; TRBD1 might be the D (6 bases). The origin of this receptor is a human donor in good health (CMV status not recorded). Some clones in this sample may be carry-over from other donors' samples. The source material was CD8+ T cells from PBMCs. The CDR3 DNA is TGCGCCAGCAGCACACAGGGTTTTGATGGCTACACCTTC. This translates into CASSTQGFDGYTF.